Listed here are 25 T cell receptor beta chains from one sample, sequenced in a study of early T cells in non-severe SARS-CoV-2 infection. TCRdb used MiXCR to reprocess the 5' RACE reads, holding one entry per CDR3 protein. Here the sample spans roughly 93,000 distinct CDR3 sequences, about 15% being singletons. Material for sequencing was whole blood. These receptors were collected from an adult who was a healthcare worker with PCR-confirmed SARS-CoV-2 infection or an uninfected control (not recorded which).

The chain links TRBV6-2 or TRBV6-3 to TRBJ2-5, with unresolved D. This CDR3 has 14 residues. Germline V gene lookup returns CDR1 MNHEY and CDR2 SVGEGT. V lost 1 base, J lost 5 bases, and 11 bases lay in between. CDR3 sequence: CASSYLIGKETQYF. In DNA, the CDR3 is TGTGCCAGCAGTTACTTAATCGGCAAGGAGACCCAGTACTTC.

This clonotype was seen a handful of times. The chain links TRBV3-1 to TRBJ1-5; unclear D gene. The CDR3 runs 13 residues. V lost 2 bases and J 4 bases, leaving 6 bases between the germline ends. Germline CDR1 reads LGHDT; CDR2 reads YNNKEL (reference sequence). The DNA of the CDR3 is TGTGCCAGCAGCCAAATGAGGAATCAGCCCCAGCATTTT. Translated: CASSQMRNQPQHF.

At least ten counts were recorded for this clonotype. The rearrangement joins TRBV30 to TRBJ1-2; the match to TRBD1 covers 8 bases. The CDR3 loop spans 15 amino acids. CDR1 is GTSNPN, CDR2 SVGIG, per germline (reference sequence). V was clipped by 5 bases and J by 5 bases; unmatched bases: 13. The CDR3 DNA sequence: TGTGCCTGGGGATCAAGGACAGGGAAAAAGTATGGCTACACCTTC. It yields the protein CAWGSRTGKKYGYTF.

The rearrangement uses TRBV7-8 and TRBJ1-4; D possibly corresponds to TRBD1 (5 bases). Germline lookup yields CDR1 SGHVS and CDR2 FQNEAQ. Trimming removed 3 bases at V and 3 bases at J, with 8 bases between. This CDR3 has 14 amino acids. CDR3 in DNA: TGTGCCAGCAGCTTGGGGGGTGCTAATGAAAAACTGTTTTTT. This sequence encodes CASSLGGANEKLFF.

The rearrangement uses TRBV10-3 and TRBJ1-2; maybe TRBD1 (6 bases). This CDR3 is built from 12 residues. Germline V gives CDR1 ENHRY, CDR2 SYGVKD. Trimming cost V 6 bases and J 8 bases, with 13 bases left between them. Written as DNA, the CDR3 is TGTGCCATCAGGAAGGGGGGATCGGGCTACACCTTC. Translated: CAIRKGGSGYTF.

This clonotype was counted only a few times. V usage is TRBV27 and J usage is TRBJ2-3; 11 bases fit TRBD2. CDR1 is MNHEY and CDR2 is SMNVEV in the germline V gene (reference sequence). This CDR3 has 19 amino acids. V trimming: 0 bases; J trimming: 4 bases; junction bases outside the gene matches: 12. CDR3 sequence reads: CASSLSSSGGYPTADTQYF. In nucleotides, the CDR3 is TGTGCCAGCAGTTTATCGTCTAGCGGGGGGTACCCCACCGCAGATACGCAGTATTTT.

In its sample, this clonotype was seen a few times. J is TRBJ2-1 and V is TRBV5-1; the match to TRBD2 covers 11 bases. CDR3 size: 16 residues. After removal of 4 bases from V and 4 bases from J, the junction contained 7 bases not matched to a gene. Germline CDR1 and CDR2: SGHRS and YFSETQ. CDR3 DNA: TGCGCCAGCAGCGAAGGCACTAGCGGGGGATACAATGAGCAGTTCTTC. It yields the protein CASSEGTSGGYNEQFF.

The chain is built from TRBV11-2 and TRBJ1-4; D unresolved. V was shortened by 6 bases and J by 0 bases, with 11 bases between the two germline ends. CDR3 length: 15 residues. Germline-derived CDR1 and CDR2 are SGHAT and FQNNGV. As DNA, the CDR3 is TGTGCCAGCAGGCCAGAGCCAGCAACTAATGAAAAACTGTTTTTT. This codes for CASRPEPATNEKLFF.

J is TRBJ1-1 and V is TRBV29-1; D remains ambiguous. Trimming took 8 bases from V and 0 from J, leaving 13 bases between them. CDR3 length: 13 amino acids. Germline V gene data show CDR1 as SQVTM and CDR2 as ANQGSEA. CDR3 DNA sequence: TGCAGCTCACTCGTGCAGATGAACACTGAAGCTTTCTTT. Protein sequence: CSSLVQMNTEAFF.

The chain combines TRBV4-2 with TRBJ2-3; 8 bases line up with TRBD2. V dropped 1 base and J dropped 4; count of bases not matched to a gene: 4. CDR1 is LGHNA and CDR2 is YNFKEQ in the germline V gene. CDR3 size: 15 residues. This chain's CDR3 is CASSQVSAGADTQYF. As DNA, the CDR3 is TGTGCCAGCAGCCAAGTCTCAGCGGGGGCAGATACGCAGTATTTT.

The genes are TRBV15 and TRBJ1-1; 8 nucleotides line up with TRBD1. In germline, CDR1 is LNHNV, CDR2 YYDKDF (reference sequence). This CDR3 is built from 14 residues. Trimming at V came to 0 bases and at J to 11 bases, leaving 8 bases not matched to a gene. CDR3 loop: CATSRDLTGGEAFF. In DNA, the CDR3 is TGTGCCACCAGCAGAGATCTCACAGGGGGAGAGGCTTTCTTT.

This clonotype was seen repeatedly, ten times or more. The chain links TRBV14 to TRBJ2-2, with D hard to call. V lost 6 bases and J 4 bases, leaving 12 bases between the germline ends. The CDR3 length is 14 residues. Per germline, CDR1 SGHDN and CDR2 FVKESK. The CDR3: CASSPNLVTGELFF. CDR3 DNA: TGTGCCAGCAGTCCCAATTTGGTCACCGGGGAGCTGTTTTTT. Full variable domain (rest looked up from reference TRBV14 and TRBJ2-2): EAGVTQFPSHSVIEKGQTVTLRCDPISGHDNLYWYRRVMGKEIKFLLHFVKESKQDESGMPNNRFLAERTGGTYSTLKVQPAELEDSGVYFCASSPNLVTGELFFGEGSRLTVL.

Only a few counts were recorded for this clonotype. This chain uses TRBV6-6 with TRBJ1-6; 10 bases fit TRBD1. In germline, CDR1 is MNHNY, CDR2 SVGAGI (reference sequence). The CDR3 runs 15 residues. J lost 6 bases, V lost 5 bases, and 4 bases had no gene match. The CDR3 is CASSHRDRGNSPLHF. Here the CDR3 DNA reads TGTGCCAGCAGTCACCGGGACAGGGGTAATTCACCCCTCCACTTT.

This clonotype occurred a few times. CDR3 protein: CATMGQGADIQYF. The CDR3 DNA follows: TGTGCCACCATGGGACAGGGGGCGGACATTCAGTACTTC. The chain is built from TRBV24-1 and TRBJ2-4, with 12 bases that match TRBD1. CDR3 length equals 13 residues. The germline CDR1 and CDR2 sequences are KGHDR and SFDVKD. V lost 8 bases to trimming and J lost 8 bases; unmatched junction nucleotides: 3.

This clonotype showed up just a few times. The genes are TRBV6-6 and TRBJ1-1, with a weak D call TRBD1 (6 bases). V was pared by 6 bases and J by 6 bases, with 17 bases between. The CDR3 consists of 14 residues. Germline V gene data show CDR1 as MNHNY and CDR2 as SVGAGI (reference sequence). The chain's CDR3 is CASRNGGLRAEAFF. As DNA, the CDR3 is TGTGCCAGCAGAAACGGGGGGCTCAGGGCTGAAGCTTTCTTT.

This chain uses TRBV11-1 with TRBJ2-1; D is perhaps TRBD1 or TRBD2 (5 bases each). Between the trimmed V and J ends, which lost 2 bases and 0 bases, there was a span of 14 bases. Germline CDR1 and CDR2: SGHAT and FQDESV (reference sequence). This CDR3 comprises 17 residues. The CDR3 DNA sequence: TGTGCCAGCAGCTTATCCGGGACGGATTACTCCTACAATGAGCAGTTCTTC. This sequence encodes CASSLSGTDYSYNEQFF.

This clonotype was observed a few times. The chain combines TRBV4-1 with TRBJ1-1, with 12 bases fitting TRBD1. The CDR3 has 17 amino acids. V gave up 4 bases and J gave up 3 bases; unmatched junction bases: 9. Germline V gene lookup returns CDR1 MGHRA and CDR2 YSYEKL. The CDR3 spells CASSPRGQGAKDTEAFF. In nucleotides, the CDR3 is TGCGCCAGCAGCCCCCGGGGACAGGGGGCGAAGGACACTGAAGCTTTCTTT.

The chain links TRBV12-3 or TRBV12-4 to TRBJ2-5; unclear D gene. The V end was cut by 3 bases, the J end by 2 bases, with 16 bases between. The CDR3 is 16 residues long. The CDR3 bases are TGTGCCAGCAGTTTTTTCCGGACGGAATATCAAGAGACCCAGTACTTC. Translation: CASSFFRTEYQETQYF.

A few counts support this clonotype. The rearrangement joins TRBV20-1 to TRBJ1-2, with D unclear. The CDR3 runs to 12 residues. V shed 1 base and J shed 6 bases, with 9 bases lying between them. CDR1 DFQATT and CDR2 SNEGSKA come from the germline V gene (reference sequence). CDR3: CSARAGGDGYTF. Here the CDR3 DNA reads TGCAGTGCTAGAGCGGGAGGAGATGGCTACACCTTC.

This clonotype was picked up a small number of times. The V and J genes are TRBV20-1 and TRBJ2-5, with D possibly being TRBD1 or TRBD2 (6 bases each). In germline, CDR1 is DFQATT, CDR2 SNEGSKA (reference sequence). The V end was cut by 5 bases, the J end by 5 bases, with 12 bases between. CDR3 length: 12 residues. CDR3 nucleotide sequence: TGCAGTGCTCCACAGGGAGGTGAGACCCAGTACTTC. This gives the protein CSAPQGGETQYF.

This clonotype turned up a few times. The V and J genes are TRBV23-1 and TRBJ2-7; tentatively, D is TRBD1 (6 bases). TRBV23-1 is placed among ORFs of uncertain function. The CDR3 totals 15 residues. V was pared by 0 bases and J by 6 bases, with 15 bases between. CDR3 sequence: CASSQSGAGAPEQYV. CDR3 DNA sequence: TGCGCCAGCAGTCAATCGGGAGCAGGGGCCCCCGAGCAGTACGTC.

This clonotype appeared many times. The V call is TRBV7-8, the J call TRBJ2-1; 14 nucleotides line up with TRBD2. The CDR3 spans 16 residues. V trimming: 5 bases; J trimming: 9 bases; junction bases outside the gene matches: 9. CDR1 SGHVS and CDR2 FQNEAQ come from the germline V gene. The CDR3 region is CASSRRLAGGQGEQFF. The CDR3 nucleotides are TGTGCCAGCAGCCGCAGACTAGCGGGGGGGCAGGGTGAGCAGTTCTTC.

This clonotype came up a few times. A read error may produce the germline difference seen at one junction end. The rearrangement uses TRBV6-6 and TRBJ1-3, with D unresolved. The germline CDR1 and CDR2 sequences are MNHNY and SVGAGI (reference sequence). The CDR3 totals 12 residues. The CDR3 protein is CASSLHGDTIYF. DNA of the CDR3: TGTGCCAGCAGCCTACATGGAGACACCATATATTTT.

CDR3 in DNA: TGTGCCAGGGGTCGGGACATCGGCTCTGGGGCCAACGTCCTGACTTTC. This sequence encodes CARGRDIGSGANVLTF. The V gene is TRBV2, the J gene TRBJ2-6, with TRBD1 as a possible D gene (6 bases). The CDR3 totals 16 residues. Germline-derived CDR1 and CDR2 are SNHLY and FYNNEI. V dropped 9 bases and J dropped 0 bases, with 15 bases sitting between them.

Note on this clonotype: One base away lies a much larger clone, so this may be a sequencing read error. Without the conserved terminal phenylalanine or tryptophan, this CDR3 likely stems from a read error. The limits of the CDR3 on the DNA are not certain, so only TCRdb's listed CDR3 is given. This chain uses TRBV7-2 with TRBJ2-3; TRBD1 was called by the table and not checked on the DNA. Counting both end residues, the CDR3 totals 11 amino acids. The germline V gene has CDR1 SGHTA and CDR2 FQGNSA. This CDR3 reads CASSLGQIKYL.